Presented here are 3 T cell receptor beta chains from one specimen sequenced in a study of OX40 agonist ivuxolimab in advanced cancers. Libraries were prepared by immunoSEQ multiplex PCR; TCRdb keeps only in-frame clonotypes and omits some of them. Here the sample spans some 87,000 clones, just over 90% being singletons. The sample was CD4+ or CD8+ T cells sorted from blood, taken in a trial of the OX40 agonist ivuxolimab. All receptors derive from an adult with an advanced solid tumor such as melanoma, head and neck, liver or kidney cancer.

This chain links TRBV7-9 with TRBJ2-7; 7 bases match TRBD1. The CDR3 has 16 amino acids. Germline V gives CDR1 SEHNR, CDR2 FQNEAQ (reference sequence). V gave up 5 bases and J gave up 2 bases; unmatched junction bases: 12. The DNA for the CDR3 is TGTGCCAGCAGCCCAATGACAGAGCAGGGGGCCTACGAGCAGTACTTC. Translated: CASSPMTEQGAYEQYF.

This chain's CDR3 is CASSLSSGGRETQYF. CDR3 nucleotides: TGTGCCAGCAGTTTATCTAGCGGGGGGCGGGAGACCCAGTACTTC. V gene TRBV28 combines with J gene TRBJ2-5; 11 bases line up with TRBD2. Germline CDR1 reads MDHEN; CDR2 reads SYDVKM. There are 15 residues in the CDR3. V shed 1 base, J shed 5 bases, and the junction held 3 bases outside the gene matches. Based on the CDR3 plus reference TRBV28 and TRBJ2-5, the full variable domain is DVKVTQSSRYLVKRTGEKVFLECVQDMDHENMFWYRQDPGLGLRLIYFSYDVKMKEKGDIPEGYSVSREKKERFSLILESASTNQTSMYLCASSLSSGGRETQYFGPGTRLLVL.

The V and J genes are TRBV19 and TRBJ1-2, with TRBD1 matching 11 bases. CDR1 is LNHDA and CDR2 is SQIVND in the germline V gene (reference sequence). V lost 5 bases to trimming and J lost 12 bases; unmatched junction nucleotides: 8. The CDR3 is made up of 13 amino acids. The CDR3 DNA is TGTGCCAGTAGTGTCACCGGGACAGGGGGTAACACCTTC. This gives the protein CASSVTGTGGNTF.